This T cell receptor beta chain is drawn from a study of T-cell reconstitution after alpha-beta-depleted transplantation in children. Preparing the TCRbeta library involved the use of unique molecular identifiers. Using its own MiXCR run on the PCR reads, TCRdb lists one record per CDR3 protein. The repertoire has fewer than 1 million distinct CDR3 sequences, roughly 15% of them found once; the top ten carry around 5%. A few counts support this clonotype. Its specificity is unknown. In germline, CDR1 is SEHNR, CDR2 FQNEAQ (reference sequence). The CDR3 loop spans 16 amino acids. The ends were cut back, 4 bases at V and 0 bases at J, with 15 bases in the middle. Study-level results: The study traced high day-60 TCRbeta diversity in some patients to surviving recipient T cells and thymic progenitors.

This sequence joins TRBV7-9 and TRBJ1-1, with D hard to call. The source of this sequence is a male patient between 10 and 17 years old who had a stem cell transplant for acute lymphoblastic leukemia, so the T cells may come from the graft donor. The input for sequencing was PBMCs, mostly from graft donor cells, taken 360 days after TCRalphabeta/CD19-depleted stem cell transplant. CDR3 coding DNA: TGTGCCAGCAGCTCCAGAGGTGGGCCCTTGAACACTGAAGCTTTCTTT. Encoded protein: CASSSRGGPLNTEAFF.